One sample yielded the 18 T cell receptor beta chains listed below, sequenced in a study of beta chain features in type 1 diabetes. Expressed TCRB transcripts were sequenced because the isolated RNA had all been reverse transcribed beforehand. Only in-frame clones appear in the TCRdb table, and some are missing; sequencing was by immunoSEQ multiplex PCR. The data hold about half a million clones, with around 10% observed a single time. The source material was naive CD4+ T cells from blood. The receptor set was obtained from a woman aged 18 to 35 in good health.

This clone turned up a few times. V usage is TRBV5-1 and J usage is TRBJ2-5; perhaps TRBD1 as D (6 bases). This CDR3 has 13 amino acids. Germline V gene sequence: CDR1 SGHRS, CDR2 YFSETQ. V dropped 4 bases and J dropped 3 bases, with 10 bases sitting between them. CDR3 sequence: CASSRGQKETQYF. The CDR3 DNA reads TGCGCCAGCAGCCGTGGACAGAAAGAGACCCAGTACTTC.

This clone was seen more than once but under ten times. This sequence joins TRBV25-1 and TRBJ2-5, with D uncertain. From germline, CDR1 is MGHDK and CDR2 SYGVNS. The CDR3 extends over 11 amino acids. The ends were cut back, 8 bases at V and 4 bases at J, with 8 bases in the middle. The CDR3 region is CASGVGETQYF. The CDR3 DNA is TGTGCCAGCGGGGTGGGAGAGACCCAGTACTTC.

In this sample, this clone turned up a few times. The CDR3 here is CATHRDGDYGYTF. In nucleotides, the CDR3 is TGTGCCACCCACCGGGACGGGGACTATGGCTACACCTTC. This chain joins TRBV27 and TRBJ1-2, with D possibly being TRBD1 (5 bases). CDR3 length equals 13 residues. V was shortened by 10 bases and J by 3 bases, with 15 bases between the two germline ends. Germline-derived CDR1 and CDR2 are MNHEY and SMNVEV (reference sequence).

This clone was counted only a few times. V usage is TRBV19 and J usage is TRBJ2-7; 12 bases line up with TRBD2. V shed 4 bases, J shed 3 bases, and the junction held 4 bases outside the gene matches. The length of the CDR3 is 15 residues. Germline loops: CDR1 LNHDA, CDR2 SQIVND (reference sequence). In DNA form, the CDR3 reads TGTGCCAGTAGTACACAGACTAGCGGGGGCTACGAGCAGTACTTC. Protein product: CASSTQTSGGYEQYF.

This chain links TRBV9 with TRBJ2-2, with D hard to call. The germline V gene has CDR1 SGDLS and CDR2 YYNGEE. The CDR3 spans 12 residues. Trimming left V 4 bases short and J 7 bases short, with 8 bases between. CDR3 residues: CASSPWDGELFF. CDR3 nucleotide sequence: TGTGCCAGCAGCCCCTGGGACGGGGAGCTGTTTTTT.

This chain links TRBV29-1 with TRBJ2-2; no firm D call. Germline CDR1 reads SQVTM; CDR2 reads ANQGSEA. The CDR3 runs to 12 residues. V lost 3 bases and J 7 bases, leaving 9 bases between the germline ends. This CDR3 is CSVDPSSGELFF. The CDR3 nucleotides read TGCAGCGTTGACCCCTCTAGCGGGGAGCTGTTTTTT.

This clone has only a few counts. The V and J genes are TRBV6-5 and TRBJ1-5; the D is unclear. Trimming took 2 bases from V and 2 from J, leaving 4 bases between them. The germline gives CDR1 MNHEY, CDR2 SVGAGI. The CDR3 is made up of 13 amino acids. The CDR3 protein is CASSYGGNQPQHF. CDR3 DNA: TGTGCCAGCAGTTACGGGGGCAATCAGCCCCAGCATTTT.

The V and J genes are TRBV2 and TRBJ2-6; D not certain. The CDR3 is 16 residues long. Germline assignment: CDR1 SNHLY and CDR2 FYNNEI. V lost 2 bases and J lost 0, with 8 bases in between. This CDR3 reads CASSEHRLSGANVLTF. As DNA, the CDR3 is TGTGCCAGCAGTGAACATCGACTCTCTGGGGCCAACGTCCTGACTTTC.

Only a few counts were recorded for this clone. The V gene is TRBV4-3, the J gene TRBJ2-3, with D tentatively TRBD1 (7 bases). The CDR3 runs 17 residues. The V gene lost 2 bases and the J gene lost 1 base, with 16 bases spanning the gap. From germline, CDR1 is LGHNA and CDR2 YSLEER. CDR3 protein: CASSQRGTVLGTDTQYF. For the CDR3, the DNA is TGCGCCAGCAGCCAACGGGGGACAGTTTTGGGCACAGATACGCAGTATTTT.

This clone has ten or more counts. The chain carries TRBV14 and TRBJ2-3, with D hard to call. Trimming removed 4 bases from V and 2 bases from J, with 16 bases in between. The germline V gene encodes CDR1 SGHDN and CDR2 FVKESK. This CDR3 comprises 16 residues. As DNA, the CDR3 is TGTGCCAGCAGCCCACGAATACAACCAATCACAGATACGCAGTATTTT. It yields the protein CASSPRIQPITDTQYF.

The chain employs TRBV27 and TRBJ1-1; unclear D gene. This CDR3 region has 13 residues. Between the trimmed V and J ends, which lost 6 bases and 1 base, there was a span of 9 bases. The germline CDR1 and CDR2 sequences are MNHEY and SMNVEV (reference sequence). The CDR3 sequence: CASRLRPNTEAFF. The CDR3 DNA follows: TGTGCCAGCAGGCTTAGACCGAACACTGAAGCTTTCTTT.

The V call is TRBV18, the J call TRBJ2-1; 7 bases are shared with TRBD2. This CDR3 is built from 14 residues. From germline, CDR1 is KGHSH and CDR2 LQKENI. Trimming cost V 3 bases and J 5 bases; bases outside gene matches: 4. The CDR3 nucleotides are TGTGCCAGCTCACCGATCCGGGGGGACAATGAGCAGTTCTTC. This codes for CASSPIRGDNEQFF. Full variable domain (missing parts from reference TRBV18 and TRBJ2-1): NAGVMQNPRHLVRRRGQEARLRCSPMKGHSHVYWYRQLPEEGLKFMVYLQKENIIDESGMPKERFSAEFPKEGPSILRIQQVVRGDSAAYFCASSPIRGDNEQFFGPGTRLTVL.

This clone was seen more than once but under ten times. The J gene is TRBJ1-2, the V gene TRBV7-2; weak D call: TRBD1 (6 bases). Per germline, CDR1 SGHTA and CDR2 FQGNSA. The V and J ends lost 5 bases and 1 base respectively, with 8 bases between them. The CDR3 covers 13 residues. The DNA of the CDR3 is TGTGCCAGCAGCGCGGACAGTAACTATGGCTACACCTTC. It translates to CASSADSNYGYTF.

The V and J genes are TRBV18 and TRBJ2-7, with D hard to call. From germline, CDR1 is KGHSH and CDR2 LQKENI. The CDR3 runs to 14 residues. The V end was cut by 3 bases, the J end by 2 bases, with 11 bases between. The CDR3 DNA follows: TGTGCCAGCTCACCGGCCAGCCTCCCCTACGAGCAGTACGTC. This encodes CASSPASLPYEQYV.

The chain uses TRBV7-8 and TRBJ2-3; TRBD1 matches 7 bases. V was clipped by 4 bases and J by 4 bases; unmatched bases: 11. This CDR3 is built from 16 residues. Germline V gives CDR1 SGHVS, CDR2 FQNEAQ. Written as DNA, the CDR3 is TGTGCCAGCAGCTGGCCGGGACAGACATGGGCAGATACGCAGTATTTT. Protein: CASSWPGQTWADTQYF. Together with reference TRBV7-8 and TRBJ2-3, the CDR3 gives the full variable domain: GAGVSQSPRYKVAKRGQDVALRCDPISGHVSLFWYQQALGQGPEFLTYFQNEAQLDKSGLPSDRFFAERPEGSVSTLKIQRTQQEDSAVYLCASSWPGQTWADTQYFGPGTRLTVL.

The V call is TRBV6-6, the J call TRBJ1-6; D not resolved. The CDR3 extends over 14 amino acids. V was cut by 6 bases and J by 5 bases, with 11 bases left in between. Per the germline V gene, CDR1 is MNHNY and CDR2 is SVGAGI (reference sequence). This chain's CDR3 is CASRWGEDNSPLHF. The CDR3 DNA is TGTGCCAGCAGATGGGGAGAGGATAATTCACCCCTCCACTTT.

CDR3 nucleotides: TGCGCCAGCAGCCAAGATGTCTACTCCTACGAGCAGTACTTC. It yields the protein CASSQDVYSYEQYF. V gene TRBV4-3 combines with J gene TRBJ2-7, with D hard to call. CDR1 and CDR2 (germline): LGHNA, YSLEER. This CDR3 region has 14 residues. V lost 0 bases to trimming and J lost 0 bases, with 6 bases between them.

This clone was seen more than once but under ten times. The rearrangement uses TRBV19 and TRBJ2-1; maybe TRBD1 (5 bases). The germline V and J ends were trimmed by 5 bases and 7 bases, with 18 bases remaining between them. Germline CDR1 reads LNHDA; CDR2 reads SQIVND (reference sequence). This CDR3 is 15 amino acids long. The CDR3 region has the DNA TGTGCCAGTAGTTTCAGGGTTGTGGTTAGTAATGAGCAGTTCTTC. Its protein is CASSFRVVVSNEQFF. Full variable domain (outside the CDR3, taken from reference TRBV19 and TRBJ2-1): DGGITQSPKYLFRKEGQNVTLSCEQNLNHDAMYWYRQDPGQGLRLIYYSQIVNDFQKGDIAEGYSVSREKKESFPLTVTSAQKNPTAFYLCASSFRVVVSNEQFFGPGTRLTVL.